A single T cell receptor (beta chain) is shown here with its context. This clonotype was detected only a few times. Its binding antigen is unknown. Per-base qualities were not stored, and no clone one base away is much larger. Libraries were constructed by 5' RACE. Sequencing was performed on a NextSeq 500. The TCR library protocol attached unique molecular identifiers to individual cDNA molecules to correct for sequencing error and PCR bias. Sequencing covered both TCR alpha and beta chains, and within each sample the abundances of alpha and beta sequences were tightly co-correlated. In the paper's pipeline: V gene, J gene and CDR3 annotation of TCR sequences was performed with Decombinator V4. TCRs were defined as expanded if a significant change between any two time points was detected under a Poisson model with p below 0.0001. TCR abundances were normalised to the total number of TCRs sequenced per sample and were expressed as counts per million. TRAV1-2 paired with TRAJ12, TRAJ20 or TRAJ33 defined MAIT TCRs, while TRAV10 paired with TRAJ18 defined iNKT TCRs. VDJdb, accessed 1 November 2021, was searched for CMV, EBV and SARS-CoV-2 annotated TCRs, excluding TCRs annotated for multiple antigens. TCRdb itself trimmed the public reads at Q25 with fastp, ran MiXCR and retained productive beta chains. Rows with a matching CDR3 protein are joined into one entry that keeps the most common DNA and genes. The authors' filters were not applied to this entry. Here the sample has 55,000 to 80,000 distinct CDR3 sequences; roughly 11% occur a single time. Less than 5% of the sample lies in the top ten.

This was a case-control study nested in a cohort of healthcare workers in London, UK, who had nasopharyngeal swab PCR tests and blood samples taken every week. Healthcare workers were recruited during the week of the UK lockdown, between 23 and 31 March 2020, and followed weekly for up to roughly 15 weeks. Taken from the germline V gene, the CDR1 and CDR2 loops are SGHRS and YFSETQ. V gives up 0 bases and J gives up 1 base, and the segment between their germline ends measures 7 bases. The CDR3, cysteine through phenylalanine, is 14 amino acids long. Only CDR3 DNA is held: 42 bases, read in frame from base 1. This entry comes from a study of early T cells in non-severe SARS-CoV-2 infection (dated by TCRdb to the early 2020s). General notes on the study: TCR sequencing used bulk RNA from unsorted whole blood, so alpha and beta chains could not be paired. Here is what the overall study found, with its caveats: VDJdb matching was skewed toward anti-spike CD8 responses, so virus-specific expansions were likely underestimated and private and CD4 specificities were missed.

The sample was whole blood. This clonotype originated in an adult who was a healthcare worker with PCR-confirmed SARS-CoV-2 infection or an uninfected control (not recorded which). This receptor chain uses TRBV5-1 and TRBJ1-1, with no D gene named confidently. The CDR3 reads as follows: CASSLVQPNTEAFF. The nucleotide sequence is TGCGCCAGCAGCTTGGTACAACCGAACACTGAAGCTTTCTTT.